This T cell receptor beta chain was sequenced in a study of OX40 agonist ivuxolimab in advanced cancers. Regarding this clone: Its antigen remains unknown.

Sequenced by immunoSEQ multiplex PCR; TCRdb stores in-frame clones only, minus some. This sample carries 60,000 to 85,000 clones, approximately 80% of them seen once, and the ten largest clones take roughly 6.2%. General study points: In the expanded peripheral T cells, antigen specificity was never determined. Some patients who did not respond also had low normalized T-cell clonal expansion.

Blood sampling was done at baseline, cycle 4 day 1, and cycle 7 day 1. Germline lookup yields CDR1 SGHTA and CDR2 FQGNSA. V dropped 2 bases and J dropped 0 bases, with 11 bases sitting between them. This CDR3 spans 15 amino acids. Sequenced material: CD4+ or CD8+ T cells sorted from blood, taken in a trial of the OX40 agonist ivuxolimab. This TCR was recovered from an adult with an advanced solid tumor such as melanoma, head and neck, liver or kidney cancer. The chain couples TRBV7-2 to TRBJ2-7; unclear D gene. The CDR3 DNA reads as TGTGCCAGCAGCTTATCCTTAGGCGACTCCTACGAGCAGTACTTC. Translating it yields CASSLSLGDSYEQYF.